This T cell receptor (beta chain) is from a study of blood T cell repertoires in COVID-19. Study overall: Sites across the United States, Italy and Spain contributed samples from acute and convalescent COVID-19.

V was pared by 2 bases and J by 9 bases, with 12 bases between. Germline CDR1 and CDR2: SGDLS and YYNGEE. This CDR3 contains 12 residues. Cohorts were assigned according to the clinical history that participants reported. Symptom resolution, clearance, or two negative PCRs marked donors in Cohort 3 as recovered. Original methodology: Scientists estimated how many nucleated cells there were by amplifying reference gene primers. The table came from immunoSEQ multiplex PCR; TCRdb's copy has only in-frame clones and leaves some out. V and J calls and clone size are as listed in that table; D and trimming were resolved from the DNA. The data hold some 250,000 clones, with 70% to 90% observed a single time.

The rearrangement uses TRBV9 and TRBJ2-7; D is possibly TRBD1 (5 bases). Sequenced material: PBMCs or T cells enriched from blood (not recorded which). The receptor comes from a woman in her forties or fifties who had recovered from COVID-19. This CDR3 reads CASSVREGRQYF. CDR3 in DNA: TGTGCCAGCAGCGTCAGGGAAGGAAGGCAGTACTTC. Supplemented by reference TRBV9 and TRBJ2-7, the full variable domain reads DSGVTQTPKHLITATGQRVTLRCSPRSGDLSVYWYQQSLDQGLQFLIQYYNGEERAKGNILERFSAQQFPDLHSELNLSSLELGDSALYFCASSVREGRQYFGPGTRLTVT.